This TCR beta chain is drawn from a study of metastatic and nonmetastatic thyroid tumors. Across the whole study: A comparison of repertoires was made across blood and tumor or nodule tissue from malignant and benign thyroid patients.

Authors' processing steps: Clinicopathological groups differed in CDR3, with these differences serving to build a distant-metastasis classifier for papillary thyroid cancer. TCRdb re-called the PCR reads through MiXCR. TCRdb's processing, not the authors' own work, is the source of the V and J calls. Of some 33,000 clones listed, 20% to 25% are singletons. All patients were treatment-naive before thyroid surgery. Study-level points and caveats: Patients with malignant thyroid tumors reportedly had significantly higher TCR beta diversity than those with benign nodules, in blood and tumor.

As concerns this clone: Its antigen is currently unknown. This may arise from a read error, as a much more abundant clone is one base away.

This clonotype was sampled from a male donor with papillary thyroid cancer or a benign thyroid nodule (not recorded which). Some clones in this sample may be carry-over from other donors' samples. Sample: tumor tissue.

This chain's CDR3 is CATSQGDLQYF. As DNA, the CDR3 is TGTGCCACCAGCCAAGGGGACCTGCAGTACTTC. The rearrangement uses TRBV14 and TRBJ2-7; D assignment may be TRBD1 or TRBD2 (5 bases each). Looked up from germline, CDR1 is SGHDN and CDR2 is FVKESK. The CDR3 covers 11 residues.